Each of the 26 T cell receptor beta chains below was sequenced from the same sample in a study of beta chain features in type 1 diabetes (dated by TCRdb to 2016 to 2019). No antigen is known for these receptors. Libraries were built with the immunoSEQ multiplex PCR assay. The entire isolated RNA was reverse transcribed using the High Capacity cDNA Reverse Transcription Kit, and thus expressed TCRB transcripts were sequenced. TCRdb retrieved this table from immuneACCESS and kept in-frame rearrangements only. Not all clones are present; in checked studies, unresolved V genes account for under half, and no reason is known for the remainder. This sample gives 350,000 to 450,000 clones in total; 10% to 15% of them show up just once. Of the sample, about 0.01% falls within the top ten clones. What the work shows at the level of the full study, not this receptor alone: In all four CD4+ subsets, TCRB CDR3 length was moderately but significantly shorter in type 1 diabetes patients.

Sequenced: naive CD4+ T cells from blood. The cell subset or site label here, explained by the study, means: true naive CD4+ T cells. The source of these receptors is a woman aged 18-29 years with type 1 diabetes.

Concerning this clone: Other DNA sequences from this sample encode an identical CDR3 as well. This chain joins TRBV29-1 and TRBJ2-7, with TRBD2 matching over 7 bases. Germline V gene lookup returns CDR1 SQVTM and CDR2 ANQGSEA. J was trimmed by 7 bases and V by 6 bases; bases with no gene match: 6. This CDR3 has 11 amino acids. The CDR3 loop reads CSVDKGGEQYF. In DNA, the CDR3 is TGCAGCGTCGACAAGGGAGGGGAGCAGTACTTC.

With respect to this clone: Sequence at one end of the junction differs from germline and may be a read error. The chain carries TRBV7-7 and TRBJ2-2, with D hard to call. From germline, CDR1 is SSHAT and CDR2 FNYEAQ (reference sequence). The CDR3 length is 14 residues. CDR3 sequence: CASSLVENTGELFF. Written as DNA, the CDR3 is TGTGCTAGCAGCTTAGTAGAAAACACCGGGGAGCTGTTTTTT.

The chain couples TRBV6-6 to TRBJ2-7; 8 bases fit TRBD2. This CDR3 is 15 amino acids long. In germline, CDR1 is MNHNY, CDR2 SVGAGI (reference sequence). The ends lost 5 bases at V and 3 bases at J; junction bases unmatched: 9. Here the CDR3 DNA reads TGTGCCAGCAGTCCCTATAGCGGGGAGAACTACGAGCAGTACTTC. Translated, it gives CASSPYSGENYEQYF.

The table lists this clone with a few counts. The V gene is TRBV5-6, the J gene TRBJ1-1; D not certain. Germline lookup yields CDR1 SGHDT and CDR2 YYEEEE. This CDR3 contains 13 residues. Trimming pared 4 bases from V and 5 bases from J, leaving 12 bases between. CDR3 protein: CASSARPGTEAFF. CDR3 coding DNA: TGTGCCAGCAGCGCTCGGCCCGGGACTGAAGCTTTCTTT.

The chain uses TRBV6-5 and TRBJ2-7, with D hard to call. The CDR3 consists of 14 residues. Germline V gives CDR1 MNHEY, CDR2 SVGAGI. Trimming cost V 6 bases and J 0 bases, with 12 bases left between them. The CDR3 region is CASSRDFRSYEQYF. The CDR3 DNA reads TGTGCCAGCAGCCGAGACTTCCGCTCCTACGAGCAGTACTTC.

V gene TRBV10-3 combines with J gene TRBJ1-4; tentative D call: TRBD1 (6 bases). CDR1 ENHRY and CDR2 SYGVKD come from the germline V gene. V was trimmed by 2 bases and J by 5 bases, leaving 12 bases between them. The CDR3 extends over 15 amino acids. The DNA for the CDR3 is TGTGCCATCAGTGAGGGCTCAGGGGTCAATGAAAAACTGTTTTTT. The encoded protein is CAISEGSGVNEKLFF.

The J gene is TRBJ1-1, the V gene TRBV13, with D unresolved. Looked up from germline, CDR1 is PRHDT and CDR2 is FYEKMQ (reference sequence). The CDR3 is made up of 13 amino acids. V was cut by 2 bases and J by 0 bases, with 4 bases left in between. Written as DNA, the CDR3 is TGTGCCAGCAGCTTACGTTTGAACACTGAAGCTTTCTTT. It encodes CASSLRLNTEAFF.

Only a few counts were recorded for this clone. This chain links TRBV28 with TRBJ2-7; 10 bases match TRBD1. The CDR3 runs to 15 residues. V gave up 1 base and J gave up 3 bases; unmatched junction bases: 3. Germline lookup yields CDR1 MDHEN and CDR2 SYDVKM. The CDR3 protein is CASSLFGTGVYEQYF. The DNA of the CDR3 is TGTGCCAGCAGTTTATTCGGGACAGGGGTCTACGAGCAGTACTTC.

Only a few counts were recorded for this clone. The chain uses TRBV6-5 and TRBJ2-7; TRBD1 matches 7 bases. Per the germline V gene, CDR1 is MNHEY and CDR2 is SVGAGI. This CDR3 comprises 13 residues. After removal of 7 bases from V and 5 bases from J, the junction contained 8 bases not matched to a gene. The chain's CDR3 is CASTPTGIHEQYF. CDR3 sequence (DNA): TGTGCCAGCACCCCGACAGGGATCCACGAGCAGTACTTC.

J is TRBJ2-5 and V is TRBV7-9; TRBD2 is a possible D gene (7 bases). Germline V CDR1 and CDR2: SEHNR, FQNEAQ (reference sequence). Trimming took 5 bases from V and 4 from J, leaving 17 bases between them. The CDR3 extends over 15 amino acids. As DNA, the CDR3 is TGTGCCAGCAGCCGGGGCGGGGGCGTGCGAGAGACCCAGTACTTC. Amino acid sequence: CASSRGGGVRETQYF.

This clone has just a few counts. The rearrangement uses TRBV9 and TRBJ1-3; 8 bases line up with TRBD1. The V gene's germline CDR1 is SGDLS and CDR2 YYNGEE. The junction had 6 bases not matched to a gene; V was cut back by 2 bases and J by 2 bases. The CDR3 is 16 residues long. CDR3 sequence: CASSVRPTGAGNTIYF. The CDR3 DNA sequence: TGTGCCAGCAGCGTCCGGCCGACAGGGGCTGGAAACACCATATATTTT. Variable domain in full (rest from reference TRBV9 and TRBJ1-3): DSGVTQTPKHLITATGQRVTLRCSPRSGDLSVYWYQQSLDQGLQFLIQYYNGEERAKGNILERFSAQQFPDLHSELNLSSLELGDSALYFCASSVRPTGAGNTIYFGEGSWLTVV.

The table lists this clone with a few counts. DNA for the CDR3: TGTGCCAGCAGCGGGAGGATTTCACCCCTCCACTTT. This sequence encodes CASSGRISPLHF. The chain combines TRBV7-2 with TRBJ1-6; D remains ambiguous. The CDR3 totals 12 residues. V gave up 5 bases and J gave up 9 bases, with 8 bases separating them. Germline CDR1 and CDR2: SGHTA and FQGNSA.

This clone has only a few counts. V gene TRBV7-3 combines with J gene TRBJ2-1, with D possibly matching TRBD1 (6 bases). The CDR3 totals 15 residues. V was shortened by 5 bases and J by 4 bases, with 15 bases between the two germline ends. Germline CDR1 reads SGHTA; CDR2 reads FQGTGA. For the CDR3, the DNA is TGTGCCAGCAGCCCGACAGGTCTCCTTTACAATGAGCAGTTCTTC. Residues: CASSPTGLLYNEQFF. Filled out from reference TRBV7-3 and TRBJ2-1, the complete variable domain reads GAGVSQTPSNKVTEKGKYVELRCDPISGHTALYWYRQSLGQGPEFLIYFQGTGAADDSGLPNDRFFAVRPEGSVSTLKIQRTERGDSAVYLCASSPTGLLYNEQFFGPGTRLTVL.

The rearrangement uses TRBV11-2 and TRBJ2-5, with D unclear. The CDR3 loop spans 15 amino acids. CDR1 is SGHAT, CDR2 FQNNGV, per germline. The V end lost 3 bases, the J end lost 4 bases, and 15 bases lay between the germline ends. The CDR3 loop reads CASSLGPPPGETQYF. The CDR3 DNA reads as TGTGCCAGCAGCTTGGGTCCCCCACCAGGAGAGACCCAGTACTTC.

The CDR3 DNA reads as TGCGCCAGCAGCCCGGGACAGGGGACCGCGGGAACCTACGAGCAGTACTTC. Residues: CASSPGQGTAGTYEQYF. V gene TRBV10-2 combines with J gene TRBJ2-7; 10 bases map to TRBD1. V lost 6 bases to trimming and J lost 2 bases; unmatched junction nucleotides: 13. Germline V gene data show CDR1 as WSHSY and CDR2 as SAAADI. The CDR3 contains 17 residues.

This clone occurred a few times. V and J are TRBV4-3 and TRBJ2-5, with D perhaps TRBD2 (6 bases). V lost 3 bases and J 6 bases, leaving 11 bases between the germline ends. Germline CDR1 is LGHNA and CDR2 is YSLEER. CDR3 length: 13 amino acids. The CDR3 nucleotides are TGCGCCAGCAGCCACGGGGACTTAAAGACCCAGTACTTC. Protein: CASSHGDLKTQYF.

The chain has TRBV10-3 and TRBJ2-2; no definite D call. Germline CDR1 reads ENHRY; CDR2 reads SYGVKD. V lost 3 bases and J lost 7, with 15 bases in between. The CDR3 loop spans 15 amino acids. DNA for the CDR3: TGTGCCATCAGTGAAAGCTCTCCGATAAACGGGGAGCTGTTTTTT. Translating gives CAISESSPINGELFF.

The chain combines TRBV7-9 with TRBJ2-7, with D maybe TRBD2 (5 bases). CDR3 length: 13 residues. In germline, CDR1 is SEHNR, CDR2 FQNEAQ (reference sequence). V was trimmed by 3 bases and J by 2 bases, leaving 8 bases between them. The CDR3: CASSLHGAYEQYF. Written as DNA, the CDR3 is TGTGCCAGCAGCTTGCACGGGGCCTACGAGCAGTACTTC.

This clone was detected a few times. The chain couples TRBV4-3 to TRBJ2-1, with a possible D match to TRBD2 (5 bases). Trimming took off 5 bases at V and 8 bases at J, with 16 bases between the two ends. Germline CDR1 LGHNA, CDR2 YSLEER. The CDR3 runs 14 residues. The CDR3 is CASSAIEGTHEQFF. In DNA form, the CDR3 reads TGCGCCAGCAGCGCTATAGAGGGCACCCATGAGCAGTTCTTC.

The chain carries TRBV7-2 and TRBJ2-3; the D gene is possibly TRBD2 (6 bases). This CDR3 region has 16 residues. Germline-derived CDR1 and CDR2 are SGHTA and FQGNSA. V lost 3 bases and J lost 4, with 17 bases in between. CDR3 in amino acids: CASSFRRSSAPDTQYF. The CDR3 region has the DNA TGTGCCAGCAGCTTCCGAAGGTCTAGCGCTCCAGATACGCAGTATTTT. Using reference TRBV7-2 and TRBJ2-3 for the parts outside the CDR3, the full variable domain is GAGVSQSPSNKVTEKGKDVELRCDPISGHTALYWYRQSLGQGLEFLIYFQGNSAPDKSGLPSDRFSAERTGGSVSTLTIQRTQQEDSAVYLCASSFRRSSAPDTQYFGPGTRLTVL.

V is TRBV30 and J is TRBJ2-1; D unclear. The CDR3 is made up of 14 amino acids. The germline CDR1 and CDR2 sequences are GTSNPN and SVGIG (reference sequence). Trimming stripped 5 bases from V and 0 bases from J, with 11 bases between. The CDR3 reads CAWGGISSYNEQFF. The CDR3 bases are TGTGCCTGGGGCGGCATAAGCTCCTACAATGAGCAGTTCTTC.

This chain links TRBV14 with TRBJ2-1; 7 nucleotides agree with TRBD2. The germline V gene has CDR1 SGHDN and CDR2 FVKESK. The CDR3 spans 17 residues. The ends lost 4 bases at V and 9 bases at J; junction bases unmatched: 18. Here the CDR3 reads CASSPTTGTKGGGEQFF. Written as DNA, the CDR3 is TGTGCCAGCAGCCCCACGACCGGGACTAAAGGTGGAGGTGAGCAGTTCTTC.

DNA for the CDR3: TGTGCTAGTGGTTTGCGGGACAGGGTGGACTATGGCTACACCTTC. This codes for CASGLRDRVDYGYTF. The genes are TRBV12-5 and TRBJ1-2; 9 nucleotides align to TRBD1. This CDR3 spans 15 amino acids. V gave up 2 bases and J gave up 3 bases; unmatched junction bases: 4. Germline lookup yields CDR1 LGHNT and CDR2 FRNRAP.

The V gene is TRBV19, the J gene TRBJ1-1, with D perhaps TRBD1 (5 bases). The CDR3 covers 13 residues. Germline V gene sequence: CDR1 LNHDA, CDR2 SQIVND (reference sequence). Between the trimmed V and J ends, which lost 3 bases and 0 bases, there was a span of 5 bases. In DNA form, the CDR3 reads TGTGCCAGTAGTATGACAGTGAACACTGAAGCTTTCTTT. Residues: CASSMTVNTEAFF.

Only a few counts were recorded for this clone. This rearrangement joins TRBV29-1 to TRBJ2-5; TRBD2 agrees at 12 bases. Germline assignment: CDR1 SQVTM and CDR2 ANQGSEA. Trimming took 6 bases from V and 9 from J; bases not matched to a gene: 11. The CDR3 spans 14 residues. The CDR3 bases are TGCAGCGTCGGGACTAGCGGGCCGGGGGAGGCCCAGTACTTC. Translated: CSVGTSGPGEAQYF. Full variable domain (missing parts from reference TRBV29-1 and TRBJ2-5): SAVISQKPSRDICQRGTSLTIQCQVDSQVTMMFWYRQQPGQSLTLIATANQGSEATYESGFVIDKFPISRPNLTFSTLTVSNMSPEDSSIYLCSVGTSGPGEAQYFGPGTRLLVL.

This clone was detected only a few times. This chain links TRBV30 with TRBJ2-3; D perhaps matches TRBD1 (6 bases). Between the trimmed V and J ends, which lost 4 bases and 0 bases, there was a span of 14 bases. Germline-derived CDR1 and CDR2 are GTSNPN and SVGIG (reference sequence). There are 15 residues in the CDR3. CDR3 amino acids: CAWKRGTPSTDTQYF. CDR3 DNA sequence: TGTGCCTGGAAAAGAGGGACACCGAGCACAGATACGCAGTATTTT.